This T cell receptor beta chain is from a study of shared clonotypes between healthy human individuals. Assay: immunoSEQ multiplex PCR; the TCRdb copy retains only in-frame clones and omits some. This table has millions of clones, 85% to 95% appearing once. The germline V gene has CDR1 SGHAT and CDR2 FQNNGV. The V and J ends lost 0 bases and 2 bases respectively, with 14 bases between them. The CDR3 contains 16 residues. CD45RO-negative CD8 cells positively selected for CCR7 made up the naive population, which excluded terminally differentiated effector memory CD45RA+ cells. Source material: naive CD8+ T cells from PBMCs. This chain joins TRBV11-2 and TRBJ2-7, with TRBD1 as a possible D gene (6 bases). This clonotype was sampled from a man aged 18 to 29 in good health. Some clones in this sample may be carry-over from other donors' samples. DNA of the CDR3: TGTGCCAGCAGCTTAGAATACGGACAGTTAACCTACGAGCAGTACTTC. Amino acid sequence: CASSLEYGQLTYEQYF.